This T cell receptor beta chain was recorded in a study of cytomegalovirus exposure and HLA in healthy donors. This clone was recorded once. Its antigen is still unknown. General study results and limits: Apparent HLA restriction characterized most CMV-associated TCR beta chains in a later analysis. Later analysis demonstrated an association between a missense DCLRE1C variant and TCR beta V- and J-gene trimming.

This PCR relied on a set of 60 Vbeta primers and 13 Jbeta primers. Original processing methods: Unique TCR beta chains totaled roughly 80 million in a later count, with some 10 million of them shared. Sequenced by immunoSEQ multiplex PCR; TCRdb stores in-frame clones only, minus some. D and trimming come from the DNA, and the V and J calls and clone size come from that table. Among 150,000 to 200,000 clones listed, approximately 71% were seen once. The CDR3 is 17 amino acids. Germline CDR1 reads SGHNT; CDR2 reads YYREEE (reference sequence). V was pared by 4 bases and J by 7 bases, with 13 bases of the junction left unmatched. Donors in the study were healthy people who gave bone marrow.

The receptor comes from a man between 18 and 35 years old in good health and CMV-seropositive. The chain carries TRBV5-4 and TRBJ2-1; 11 nucleotides match TRBD2. Material: PBMCs. The CDR3 here is CASSAKDLAGGRNEQFF. The CDR3 DNA sequence: TGTGCCAGCAGCGCCAAAGACCTAGCGGGAGGAAGGAATGAGCAGTTCTTC.